The clone carrying this T cell receptor (beta chain) appeared many times. TCRdb re-processed the PCR reads through MiXCR. The data contain 89,000 or so clones, 8% to 9.5% of them singletons. The CDR3 is 15 residues long. Germline assignment: CDR1 SNHLY and CDR2 FYNNEI. V was shortened by 7 bases and J by 4 bases, with 17 bases between the two germline ends. The data were obtained in a study of metastatic and nonmetastatic thyroid tumors. Across the study: Repertoires were compared across blood and tumor or nodule tissue from malignant and benign thyroid patients.

All patients were treatment-naive before thyroid surgery. Sequencing was carried out using blood. This receptor was identified in a female donor with papillary thyroid cancer or a benign thyroid nodule (not recorded which). Some clones in this sample may be carry-over from other donors' samples. The chain carries TRBV2 and TRBJ2-1; possible D gene TRBD1, 7 bases. In nucleotides, the CDR3 is TGTGCCAGCAATGGAGGGGACAGCCAATACAATGAGCAGTTCTTC. This gives the protein CASNGGDSQYNEQFF.